Shown below are 5 T cell receptor beta chains from a single sample sequenced in a study of CXCR3-negative and CXCR3-positive naive CD8 T cells. All TRB cDNA libraries came from 5' RACE performed with UMI labels. TCRdb re-called the 5' RACE reads; one entry per CDR3 protein, DNA not given. This table holds tens of thousands of distinct CDR3 sequences. Sequencing input: memory CD8+ T cells from blood. The receptors shown here come from a human donor in good health. Some clones in this sample may be carry-over from other donors' samples.

The J gene is TRBJ2-1, the V gene TRBV20-1; TCRdb proposes TRBD1, but this gene call is untestable without DNA. This CDR3 contains 13 residues. CDR1 and CDR2 from the germline V gene are DFQATT and SNEGSKA (reference sequence). CDR3: CSARDSGTPEQFF.

The chain combines TRBV28 with TRBJ2-1; TCRdb indicates TRBD2, and absent DNA this call remains unverified. Germline V lookup: CDR1 MDHEN, CDR2 SYDVKM. This CDR3 has 15 residues. The CDR3 is CASSPRTGYRNEQFF.

This chain joins TRBV7-2 and TRBJ1-6; checking the TCRdb D call of TRBD1 is not possible without DNA. The CDR3 is 16 amino acids. Germline V gives CDR1 SGHTA, CDR2 FQGNSA. The chain's CDR3 is CASSLEPQGAESPLHF.

The CDR3 protein is CASTDDSYEQYF. This rearrangement joins TRBV27 to TRBJ2-7. The CDR3 is made up of 12 amino acids. Germline CDR1 and CDR2: MNHEY and SMNVEV (reference sequence).

This chain links TRBV20-1 with TRBJ2-5; TCRdb designates TRBD1, a call that cannot be tested without DNA. The CDR3 covers 14 residues. Germline V gene sequence: CDR1 DFQATT, CDR2 SNEGSKA (reference sequence). CDR3 sequence reads: CSARVDRAQETQYF.